These 30 T cell receptor beta chains were sequenced from one sample in a study of T cell repertoires in cytomegalovirus infection. Via MiXCR, TCRdb re-called the reads, giving one row per CDR3 protein. The data show some 560,000 distinct CDR3 sequences, with roughly 43% seen just once and more than 40% held by the top ten. The antigens these receptors bind are not known. The sample in question was cultured PBMCs, obtained from culture after CMV antigen stimulation. The receptors originated from a human donor in good health (CMV status not recorded). Some clones in this sample may be carry-over from other donors' samples.

This clonotype was observed a handful of times. The chain uses TRBV20-1 and TRBJ1-5; D ambiguous. Trimming took 6 bases from V and 0 from J, leaving 9 bases between them. In germline, CDR1 is DFQATT, CDR2 SNEGSKA (reference sequence). The CDR3 contains 13 residues. Here the CDR3 reads CSAELDSNQPQHF. DNA for the CDR3: TGCAGTGCCGAATTAGATAGCAATCAGCCCCAGCATTTT.

This clonotype has a single count. This sequence joins TRBV5-6 and TRBJ2-3; D unclear. V lost 5 bases to trimming and J lost 5 bases, with 9 bases between them. CDR3 length: 12 amino acids. Germline CDR1 reads SGHDT; CDR2 reads YYEEEE. The CDR3 is CASRQWGDTQYF. CDR3 in DNA: TGTGCCAGCAGGCAGTGGGGAGATACGCAGTATTTT.

V is TRBV4-1 and J is TRBJ2-3; TRBD2 matches 10 bases. The CDR3 totals 15 residues. Looked up from germline, CDR1 is MGHRA and CDR2 is YSYEKL. V lost 4 bases, J lost 2 bases, and 3 bases stayed unmatched. Here the CDR3 reads CASSPGTSATDTQYF. CDR3 in DNA: TGCGCCAGCAGCCCCGGGACTAGCGCCACAGATACGCAGTATTTT.

The chain combines TRBV3-1 with TRBJ1-5, with unresolved D. CDR3 length: 14 amino acids. CDR1 LGHDT and CDR2 YNNKEL come from the germline V gene (reference sequence). Trimming cost V 3 bases and J 7 bases, with 13 bases left between them. Here the CDR3 reads CASSQVYDGQPQHF. The CDR3 DNA follows: TGTGCCAGCAGCCAGGTTTACGATGGGCAGCCCCAGCATTTT. The full variable domain, rest sourced from reference TRBV3-1 and TRBJ1-5, is DTAVSQTPKYLVTQMGNDKSIKCEQNLGHDTMYWYKQDSKKFLKIMFSYNNKELIINETVPNRFSPKSPDKAHLNLHINSLELGDSAVYFCASSQVYDGQPQHFGDGTRLSIL.

The V gene is TRBV6-2 or TRBV6-3, the J gene TRBJ2-1, with 12 bases matching TRBD2. The CDR3 covers 16 residues. V dropped 1 base and J dropped 8; count of bases not matched to a gene: 6. Germline V gene sequence: CDR1 MNHEY, CDR2 SVGEGT. In DNA, the CDR3 is TGTGCCAGCAGTTACTTAGGACTAGCGGGATTATATGAGCAGTTCTTC. Translated, it gives CASSYLGLAGLYEQFF.

The CDR3 coding sequence is TGTGCCAGCAGTTTAGCACTAGCGGGGGGGTTCACAGATACGCAGTATTTT. The encoded protein is CASSLALAGGFTDTQYF. The genes are TRBV28 and TRBJ2-3, with 13 bases aligning to TRBD2. Germline CDR1 and CDR2: MDHEN and SYDVKM. J lost 2 bases, V lost 2 bases, and 4 bases had no gene match. This CDR3 contains 17 residues. Filled out from reference TRBV28 and TRBJ2-3, the complete variable domain reads DVKVTQSSRYLVKRTGEKVFLECVQDMDHENMFWYRQDPGLGLRLIYFSYDVKMKEKGDIPEGYSVSREKKERFSLILESASTNQTSMYLCASSLALAGGFTDTQYFGPGTRLTVL.

The V gene is TRBV4-3, the J gene TRBJ2-2; D call uncertain. From germline, CDR1 is LGHNA and CDR2 YSLEER. V shed 0 bases and J shed 4 bases, with 12 bases lying between them. This CDR3 has 16 residues. This CDR3 is CASSQESGLGTGELFF. Written as DNA, the CDR3 is TGCGCCAGCAGCCAAGAATCAGGTTTGGGCACCGGGGAGCTGTTTTTT.

The table lists this clonotype with a count of one. Here the CDR3 reads CASSYSAEQSNEQFF. The CDR3 coding sequence is TGTGCCAGCAGCTATAGCGCGGAGCAGAGCAATGAGCAGTTCTTC. This sequence joins TRBV7-2 and TRBJ2-1, with a tentative D call TRBD2 (5 bases). V was pared by 4 bases and J by 6 bases, with 16 bases between. CDR3 length equals 15 residues. Germline loops: CDR1 SGHTA, CDR2 FQGNSA. The complete variable domain, with remaining parts taken from reference TRBV7-2 and TRBJ2-1, reads GAGVSQSPSNKVTEKGKDVELRCDPISGHTALYWYRQSLGQGLEFLIYFQGNSAPDKSGLPSDRFSAERTGGSVSTLTIQRTQQEDSAVYLCASSYSAEQSNEQFFGPGTRLTVL.

The V call is TRBV14, the J call TRBJ1-1; D is perhaps TRBD1 (5 bases). This CDR3 is 13 amino acids long. Germline V lookup: CDR1 SGHDN, CDR2 FVKESK. The ends were cut back, 3 bases at V and 3 bases at J, with 8 bases in the middle. The CDR3 reads CASSQDTYTEAFF. In DNA form, the CDR3 reads TGTGCCAGCAGCCAGGACACTTACACTGAAGCTTTCTTT.

This clonotype has just a few counts. The genes are TRBV6-1 and TRBJ1-5; 11 bases agree with TRBD1. Per germline, CDR1 MNHNS and CDR2 SASEGT. The CDR3 sequence is 16 residues long. V lost 5 bases and J lost 4; bases outside the gene matches: 7. CDR3 loop: CASSSYGQGANQPQHF. CDR3 nucleotides: TGTGCCAGCAGTTCTTATGGACAGGGGGCGAATCAGCCCCAGCATTTT.

The chain has TRBV7-8 and TRBJ1-5, with no clear D. V was trimmed by 5 bases and J by 6 bases, leaving 11 bases between them. CDR3 length equals 13 residues. The germline CDR1 and CDR2 sequences are SGHVS and FQNEAQ. As DNA, the CDR3 is TGTGCCAGCAGCCTCTATACTAGTCAGCCCCAGCATTTT. Amino acid sequence: CASSLYTSQPQHF.

This chain uses TRBV7-8 with TRBJ1-2; 7 bases are shared with TRBD1. CDR1 is SGHVS and CDR2 is FQNEAQ in the germline V gene. The V gene end was trimmed by 5 bases and the J gene end by 8 bases; junction bases not matched to a gene: 5. The CDR3 is made up of 12 amino acids. CDR3 DNA sequence: TGTGCCAGCAGCCCAACAGGGGAGGGCTACACCTTC. Amino acids: CASSPTGEGYTF. The whole variable domain, remainder taken from reference TRBV7-8 and TRBJ1-2, is GAGVSQSPRYKVAKRGQDVALRCDPISGHVSLFWYQQALGQGPEFLTYFQNEAQLDKSGLPSDRFFAERPEGSVSTLKIQRTQQEDSAVYLCASSPTGEGYTFGSGTRLTVV.

The chain couples TRBV7-2 to TRBJ1-5; possible D gene TRBD1, 5 bases. The CDR3 contains 15 residues. V was trimmed by 3 bases and J by 7 bases, leaving 16 bases between them. CDR1 and CDR2 (germline): SGHTA, FQGNSA. The CDR3 spells CASSLDTRAGQPQHF. In DNA form, the CDR3 reads TGTGCCAGCAGCTTGGACACCCGGGCAGGACAGCCCCAGCATTTT.

V and J are TRBV7-8 and TRBJ1-1, with D unresolved. Germline assignment: CDR1 SGHVS and CDR2 FQNEAQ. V lost 0 bases and J 1 base, leaving 12 bases between the germline ends. The CDR3 loop spans 16 amino acids. The CDR3 sequence: CASSLATLSPNTEAFF. As DNA, the CDR3 is TGTGCCAGCAGCTTAGCGACGCTATCCCCGAACACTGAAGCTTTCTTT.

Only a few counts were recorded for this clonotype. V is TRBV7-6 and J is TRBJ2-7; 11 positions agree with TRBD2. CDR3 size: 14 residues. The J segment lost 2 bases and the V segment lost 8 bases, leaving 5 bases of the junction unmatched. CDR1 SGHVS and CDR2 FNYEAQ come from the germline V gene. CDR3 bases: TGTGCCAGCGGAGGACTAGCGGGCGCCTACGAGCAGTACTTC. Its protein is CASGGLAGAYEQYF.

This chain links TRBV28 with TRBJ1-1; D gene unclear. In germline, CDR1 is MDHEN, CDR2 SYDVKM. The length of the CDR3 is 13 residues. The ends were cut back, 3 bases at V and 6 bases at J, with 11 bases in the middle. CDR3 in DNA: TGTGCCAGCAGTTTTAGGAGGAGCTCTGAAGCTTTCTTT. Translating it yields CASSFRRSSEAFF.

This chain joins TRBV28 and TRBJ2-1; tentatively, D is TRBD1 or TRBD2 (5 bases each). V was cut by 6 bases and J by 4 bases, with 13 bases left in between. CDR1 MDHEN and CDR2 SYDVKM come from the germline V gene. This CDR3 has 14 amino acids. This CDR3 reads CASSSIGTYNEQFF. The CDR3 nucleotides read TGTGCCAGCAGCTCTATCGGGACGTACAATGAGCAGTTCTTC.

The chain is built from TRBV6-6 and TRBJ1-6, with 8 bases identical to TRBD1. Per the germline V gene, CDR1 is MNHNY and CDR2 is SVGAGI (reference sequence). This CDR3 spans 18 amino acids. The V segment lost 6 bases and the J segment 3 bases; nucleotides outside the gene matches: 13. CDR3 nucleotide sequence: TGTGCCAGCAGCCCCCCCAAATCGACAGGGGTCTATAATTCACCCCTCCACTTT. Protein product: CASSPPKSTGVYNSPLHF.

This clonotype came up a few times. The gene calls are TRBV19 and TRBJ1-4; D uncertain. Trimming left V 8 bases short and J 3 bases short, with 10 bases between. Per the germline V gene, CDR1 is LNHDA and CDR2 is SQIVND (reference sequence). This CDR3 region has 13 residues. The DNA of the CDR3 is TGTGCCAGTCGACGTTCGCCTAATGAAAAACTGTTTTTT. It encodes CASRRSPNEKLFF.

This clonotype came up a few times. The chain employs TRBV24-1 and TRBJ2-2; no reliable D call. V was cut by 3 bases and J by 6 bases, with 10 bases left in between. The CDR3 runs to 14 residues. Germline V gene lookup returns CDR1 KGHDR and CDR2 SFDVKD. This chain's CDR3 is CATSDPGRAGELFF. The CDR3 DNA follows: TGTGCCACCAGTGATCCGGGTAGGGCCGGGGAGCTGTTTTTT.

The V and J genes are TRBV5-1 and TRBJ2-1; D is possibly TRBD1 (6 bases). Trimming left V 6 bases short and J 5 bases short, with 9 bases between. The germline gives CDR1 SGHRS, CDR2 YFSETQ. CDR3 length equals 12 residues. The CDR3 sequence: CASNQGNNEQFF. The CDR3 nucleotides are TGCGCCAGCAATCAGGGGAACAATGAGCAGTTCTTC.

The V call is TRBV20-1, the J call TRBJ2-1; tentative D call: TRBD2 (5 bases). CDR3 length equals 16 residues. Germline lookup yields CDR1 DFQATT and CDR2 SNEGSKA (reference sequence). Trimming removed 1 base at V and 0 bases at J, with 13 bases between. The CDR3 sequence: CSARGEGRLSYNEQFF. The CDR3 DNA follows: TGCAGTGCTAGAGGAGAGGGCCGTCTCTCCTACAATGAGCAGTTCTTC.

This chain uses TRBV7-2 with TRBJ2-5; the D is unclear. CDR3 length equals 14 residues. Germline V gene sequence: CDR1 SGHTA, CDR2 FQGNSA. V was cut by 3 bases and J by 2 bases, with 10 bases left in between. CDR3 coding DNA: TGTGCCAGCAGCTTTTTAGGGTTACAAGAGACCCAGTACTTC. Protein product: CASSFLGLQETQYF.

In its sample, this clonotype was seen a few times. The chain joins TRBV12-3 or TRBV12-4 to TRBJ2-7; possibly TRBD1 for D (6 bases). The CDR3 is 12 residues long. V shed 7 bases and J shed 6 bases, with 13 bases lying between them. DNA for the CDR3: TGTGCCAGCACCCAACAGGGTAGCGAGCAGTACTTC. It codes for CASTQQGSEQYF.

The rearrangement links TRBV5-6 to TRBJ1-4, with a weak D call TRBD1 (6 bases). V was trimmed by 4 bases and J by 7 bases, leaving 14 bases between them. CDR3 size: 14 residues. Germline V lookup: CDR1 SGHDT, CDR2 YYEEEE. CDR3 region: CASSLTGQTEKLFF. As DNA, the CDR3 is TGTGCCAGCAGCCTTACAGGGCAGACTGAAAAACTGTTTTTT. Drawing the rest from reference TRBV5-6 and TRBJ1-4, the complete variable domain is DAGVTQSPTHLIKTRGQQVTLRCSPKSGHDTVSWYQQALGQGPQFIFQYYEEEERQRGNFPDRFSGHQFPNYSSELNVNALLLGDSALYLCASSLTGQTEKLFFGSGTQLSVL.

This chain connects TRBV6-5 to TRBJ2-7; tentative D call: TRBD2 (5 bases). The CDR3 is made up of 16 amino acids. Trimming cost V 5 bases and J 2 bases, with 19 bases left between them. The V gene's germline CDR1 is MNHEY and CDR2 SVGAGI. The CDR3 DNA reads TGTGCCAGCAGTGAAGGTCCGGCGGGCGTTCCCTACGAGCAGTACTTC. Its translation is CASSEGPAGVPYEQYF.

The V gene is TRBV7-9, the J gene TRBJ1-1; weak D call: TRBD1 (5 bases). V lost 4 bases, J lost 0 bases, and 15 bases lay in between. The CDR3 sequence is 16 residues long. Per germline, CDR1 SEHNR and CDR2 FQNEAQ (reference sequence). CDR3 nucleotides: TGTGCCAGCAGCTCCCGGGACCGAACCATGAACACTGAAGCTTTCTTT. Amino acid sequence: CASSSRDRTMNTEAFF.

This clonotype has only a few counts. This chain connects TRBV7-2 to TRBJ2-5; D is unclear. The CDR3 length is 14 residues. Germline V gene lookup returns CDR1 SGHTA and CDR2 FQGNSA. Trimming took off 5 bases at V and 2 bases at J, with 12 bases between the two ends. CDR3 sequence (DNA): TGTGCCAGCAGCCCCTCCCTGGTACAAGAGACCCAGTACTTC. It codes for CASSPSLVQETQYF.

In its sample, this clonotype was seen a few times. The chain has TRBV5-4 and TRBJ2-7; TRBD1 matches 7 bases. The CDR3 extends over 14 amino acids. V trimming: 4 bases; J trimming: 3 bases; junction bases outside the gene matches: 7. Germline assignment: CDR1 SGHNT and CDR2 YYREEE (reference sequence). The CDR3 loop is CASSERTGNYEQYF. CDR3 sequence (DNA): TGTGCCAGCAGCGAACGGACAGGAAACTACGAGCAGTACTTC.

A few counts support this clonotype. The V and J genes are TRBV6-1 and TRBJ2-1; D gene uncertain. Trimming removed 5 bases at V and 5 bases at J, with 10 bases between. Per the germline V gene, CDR1 is MNHNS and CDR2 is SASEGT. The CDR3 is 13 residues long. The CDR3 coding sequence is TGTGCCAGCAGTACCCTTCTGGACAATGAGCAGTTCTTC. It is translated as CASSTLLDNEQFF.